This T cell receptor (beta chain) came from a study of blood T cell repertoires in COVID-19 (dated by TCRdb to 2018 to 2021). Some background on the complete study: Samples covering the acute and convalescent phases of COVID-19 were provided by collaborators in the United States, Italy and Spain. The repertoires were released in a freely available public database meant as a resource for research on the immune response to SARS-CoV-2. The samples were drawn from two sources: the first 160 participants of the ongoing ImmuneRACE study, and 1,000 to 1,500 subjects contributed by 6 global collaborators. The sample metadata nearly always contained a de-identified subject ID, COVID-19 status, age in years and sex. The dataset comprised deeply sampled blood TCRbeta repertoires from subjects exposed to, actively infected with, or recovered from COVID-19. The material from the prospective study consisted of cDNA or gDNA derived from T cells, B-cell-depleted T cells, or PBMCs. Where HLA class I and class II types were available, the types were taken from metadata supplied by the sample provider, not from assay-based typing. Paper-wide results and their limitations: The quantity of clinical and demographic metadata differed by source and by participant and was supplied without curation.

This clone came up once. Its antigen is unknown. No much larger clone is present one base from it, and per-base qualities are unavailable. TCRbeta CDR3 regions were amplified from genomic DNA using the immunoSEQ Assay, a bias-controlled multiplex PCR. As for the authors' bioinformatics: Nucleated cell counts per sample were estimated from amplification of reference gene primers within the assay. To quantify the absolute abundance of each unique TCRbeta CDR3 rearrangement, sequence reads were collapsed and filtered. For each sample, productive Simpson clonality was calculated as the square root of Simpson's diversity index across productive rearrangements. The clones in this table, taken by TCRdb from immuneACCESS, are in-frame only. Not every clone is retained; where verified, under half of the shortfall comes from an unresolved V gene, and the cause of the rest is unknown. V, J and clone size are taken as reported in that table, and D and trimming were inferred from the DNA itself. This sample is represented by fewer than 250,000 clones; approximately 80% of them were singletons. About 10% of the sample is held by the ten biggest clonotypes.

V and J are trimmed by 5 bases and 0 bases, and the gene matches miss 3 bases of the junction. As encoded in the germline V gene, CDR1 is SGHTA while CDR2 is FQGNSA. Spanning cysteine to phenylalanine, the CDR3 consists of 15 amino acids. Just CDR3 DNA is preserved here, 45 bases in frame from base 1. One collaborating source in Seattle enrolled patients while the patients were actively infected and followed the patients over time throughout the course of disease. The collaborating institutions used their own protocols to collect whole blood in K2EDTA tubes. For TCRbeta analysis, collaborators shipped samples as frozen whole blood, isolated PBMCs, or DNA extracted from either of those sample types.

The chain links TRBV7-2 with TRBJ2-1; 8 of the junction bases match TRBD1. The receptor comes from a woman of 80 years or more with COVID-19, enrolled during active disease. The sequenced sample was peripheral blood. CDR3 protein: CASSPGQGSYNEQFF. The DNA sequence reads TGTGCCAGCAGCCCAGGACAGGGCTCCTACAATGAGCAGTTCTTC.